This T cell receptor beta chain is drawn from a study of T cell responses to AZD1222 COVID-19 vaccine. Germline V gives CDR1 KGHSH, CDR2 LQKENI. V dropped 2 bases and J dropped 6; count of bases not matched to a gene: 16. This CDR3 is 19 amino acids long. Assay: immunoSEQ multiplex PCR; the TCRdb copy retains only in-frame clones and omits some. The repertoire consists of just under 90,000 clones, with over 75% occurring once and the leading ten covering 5.8%. Study outcomes and limitations: Donors were mostly white British, more females; clonal diversity possibly underestimated. Sampled repertoires all dated from after the peak T cell response. Compared with day 0, the breadth and depth of the Spike-specific TCR repertoire rose significantly after two doses of AZD1222.

Concerning this clone itself: Its matching antigen is unknown.

The clonotype was recovered from an adult in good health. The chain has TRBV18 and TRBJ2-1; 10 bases align to TRBD2. The sequenced sample was peripheral blood, obtained on day 0 of AZD1222 vaccination. CDR3 bases: TGTGCCAGCTCACCAGCAGGATGGGCTAGCGGGAGCTCACTCAATGAGCAGTTCTTC. Protein product: CASSPAGWASGSSLNEQFF.